This paragraph reports one TCR beta chain. There are 14 residues in the CDR3. In germline, CDR1 is LNHDA, CDR2 SQIVND (reference sequence). The trim removed 5 bases at V and 8 bases at J, leaving 7 bases unmatched. This specimen comes from a study of T-cell reconstitution after alpha-beta-depleted transplantation in children. Using unique molecular identifiers, the investigators prepared the TCRbeta library. Via MiXCR, TCRdb re-called the PCR reads, giving one row per CDR3 protein. The sample holds 500,000 or so distinct CDR3 sequences, about 33% seen once. The material sequenced was PBMCs from the stem cell graft donor, taken from the stem cell graft. The TCR was taken from a human donor who donated a stem cell graft to a child with aplastic anemia. The rearrangement joins TRBV19 to TRBJ2-1; 9 bases are shared with TRBD2. DNA of the CDR3: TGTGCCAGTAGTCCGGGACTAGCATATTATGAGCAGTTCTTC. It translates to CASSPGLAYYEQFF.